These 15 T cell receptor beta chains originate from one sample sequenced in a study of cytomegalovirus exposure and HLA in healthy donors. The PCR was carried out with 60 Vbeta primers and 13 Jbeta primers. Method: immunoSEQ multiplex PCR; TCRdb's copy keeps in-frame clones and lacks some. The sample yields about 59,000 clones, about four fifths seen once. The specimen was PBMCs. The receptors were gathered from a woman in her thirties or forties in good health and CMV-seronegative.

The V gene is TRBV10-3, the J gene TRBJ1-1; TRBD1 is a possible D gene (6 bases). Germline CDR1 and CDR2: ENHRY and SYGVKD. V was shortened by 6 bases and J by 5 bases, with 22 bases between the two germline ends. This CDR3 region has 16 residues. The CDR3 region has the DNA TGTGCCATCAGGGGAGCCGGCTCCACCCAGGGGACTGAAGCTTTCTTT. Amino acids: CAIRGAGSTQGTEAFF.

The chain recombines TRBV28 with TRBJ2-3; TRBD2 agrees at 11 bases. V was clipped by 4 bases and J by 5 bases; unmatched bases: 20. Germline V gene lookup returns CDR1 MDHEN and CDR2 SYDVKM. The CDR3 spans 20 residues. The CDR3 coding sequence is TGTGCCAGCAGTTCAAGACTCCCCGGGACTAGCGGCACGACGGTAGATACGCAGTATTTT. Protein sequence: CASSSRLPGTSGTTVDTQYF. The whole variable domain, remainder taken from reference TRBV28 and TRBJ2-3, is DVKVTQSSRYLVKRTGEKVFLECVQDMDHENMFWYRQDPGLGLRLIYFSYDVKMKEKGDIPEGYSVSREKKERFSLILESASTNQTSMYLCASSSRLPGTSGTTVDTQYFGPGTRLTVL.

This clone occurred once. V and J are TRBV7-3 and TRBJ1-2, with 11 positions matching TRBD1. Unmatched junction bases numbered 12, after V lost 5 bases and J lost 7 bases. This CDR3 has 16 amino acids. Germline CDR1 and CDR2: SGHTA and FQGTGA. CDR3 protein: CASSTTARTGGIGYTF. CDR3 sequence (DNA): TGTGCCAGCAGCACAACCGCCCGGACAGGGGGCATTGGCTACACCTTC.

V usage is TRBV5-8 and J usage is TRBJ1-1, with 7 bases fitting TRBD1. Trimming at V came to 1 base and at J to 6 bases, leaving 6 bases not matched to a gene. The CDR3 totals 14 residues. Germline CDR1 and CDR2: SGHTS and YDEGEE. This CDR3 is CASSLNDRASEAFF. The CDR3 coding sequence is TGTGCCAGCAGCTTGAACGACAGGGCCTCTGAAGCTTTCTTT.

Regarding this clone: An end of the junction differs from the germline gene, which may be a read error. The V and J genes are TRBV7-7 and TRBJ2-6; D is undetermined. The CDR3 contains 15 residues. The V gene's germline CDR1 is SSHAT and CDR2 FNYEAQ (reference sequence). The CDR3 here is CASSPGSSGANVLTF. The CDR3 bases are TGTGCTAGCAGCCCAGGTTCCTCTGGGGCCAACGTCCTGACTTTC.

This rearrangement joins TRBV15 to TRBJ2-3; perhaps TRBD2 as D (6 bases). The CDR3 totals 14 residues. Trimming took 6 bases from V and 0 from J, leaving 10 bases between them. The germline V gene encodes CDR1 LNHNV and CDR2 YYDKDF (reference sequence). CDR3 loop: CATRGLSSTDTQYF. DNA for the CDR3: TGTGCCACCAGGGGACTCTCTAGCACAGATACGCAGTATTTT. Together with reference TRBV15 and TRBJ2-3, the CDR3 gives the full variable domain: DAMVIQNPRYQVTQFGKPVTLSCSQTLNHNVMYWYQQKSSQAPKLLFHYYDKDFNNEADTPDNFQSRRPNTSFCFLDIRSPGLGDTAMYLCATRGLSSTDTQYFGPGTRLTVL.

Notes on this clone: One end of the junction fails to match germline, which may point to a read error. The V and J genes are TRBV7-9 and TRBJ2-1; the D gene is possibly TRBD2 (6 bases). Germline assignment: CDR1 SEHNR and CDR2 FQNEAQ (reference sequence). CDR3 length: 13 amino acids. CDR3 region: CSSSLGLARVKFF. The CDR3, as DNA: TGTTCCAGCAGCTTGGGCCTAGCGAGAGTTAAATTCTTC.

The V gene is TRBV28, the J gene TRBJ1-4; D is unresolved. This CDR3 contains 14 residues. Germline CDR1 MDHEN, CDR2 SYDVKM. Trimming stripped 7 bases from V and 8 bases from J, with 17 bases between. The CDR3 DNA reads TGTGCCAGCACCCCTAACGCGGGGAGGGAAAAACTGTTTTTT. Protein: CASTPNAGREKLFF.

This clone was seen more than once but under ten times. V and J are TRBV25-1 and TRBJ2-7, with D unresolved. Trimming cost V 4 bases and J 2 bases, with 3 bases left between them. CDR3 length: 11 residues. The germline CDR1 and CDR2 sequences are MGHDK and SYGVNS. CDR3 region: CASSVTYEQYF. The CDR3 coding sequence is TGTGCCAGCAGTGTCACCTACGAGCAGTACTTC.

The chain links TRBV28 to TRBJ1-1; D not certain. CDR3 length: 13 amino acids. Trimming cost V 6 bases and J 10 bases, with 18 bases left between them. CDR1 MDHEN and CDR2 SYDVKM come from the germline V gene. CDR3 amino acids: CASRTYTGNRAFF. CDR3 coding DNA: TGTGCCAGCAGGACGTATACCGGGAACCGAGCTTTCTTT.

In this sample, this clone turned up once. CDR3 bases: TGTGCCAGCAGCTTATCGAAGAGTACAGATACGCAGTATTTT. It specifies CASSLSKSTDTQYF. The rearrangement uses TRBV11-2 and TRBJ2-3, with D uncertain. Trimming took off 2 bases at V and 3 bases at J, with 9 bases between the two ends. CDR1 is SGHAT and CDR2 is FQNNGV in the germline V gene. CDR3 length equals 14 residues.

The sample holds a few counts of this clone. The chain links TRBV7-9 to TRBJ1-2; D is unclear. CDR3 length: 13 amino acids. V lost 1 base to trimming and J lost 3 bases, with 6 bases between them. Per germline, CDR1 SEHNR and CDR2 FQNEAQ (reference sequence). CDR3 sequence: CASSLDQDYGYTF. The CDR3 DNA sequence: TGTGCCAGCAGCTTAGACCAGGACTATGGCTACACCTTC.

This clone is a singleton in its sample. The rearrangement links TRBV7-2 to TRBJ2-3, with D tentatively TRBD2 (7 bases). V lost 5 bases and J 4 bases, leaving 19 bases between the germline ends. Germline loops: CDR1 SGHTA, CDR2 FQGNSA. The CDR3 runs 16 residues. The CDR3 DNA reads TGTGCCAGCAGCCTTCGGGGGCGGGAGAGAGCAGATACGCAGTATTTT. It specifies CASSLRGRERADTQYF.

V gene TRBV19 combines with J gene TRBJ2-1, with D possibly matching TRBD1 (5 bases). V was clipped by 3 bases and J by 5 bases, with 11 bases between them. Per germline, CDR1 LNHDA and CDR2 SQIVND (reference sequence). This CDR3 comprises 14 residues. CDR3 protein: CASSILLGDNEQFF. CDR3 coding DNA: TGTGCCAGTAGTATCCTTCTAGGGGACAATGAGCAGTTCTTC. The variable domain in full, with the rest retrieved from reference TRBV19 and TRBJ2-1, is DGGITQSPKYLFRKEGQNVTLSCEQNLNHDAMYWYRQDPGQGLRLIYYSQIVNDFQKGDIAEGYSVSREKKESFPLTVTSAQKNPTAFYLCASSILLGDNEQFFGPGTRLTVL.

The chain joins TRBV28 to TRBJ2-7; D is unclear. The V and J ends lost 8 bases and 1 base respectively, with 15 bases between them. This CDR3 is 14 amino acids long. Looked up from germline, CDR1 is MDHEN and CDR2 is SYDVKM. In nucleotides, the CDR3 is TGTGCCAGCCCGAAGACCGGGTTTTCCTACGAGCAGTACTTC. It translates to CASPKTGFSYEQYF.